The present entry profiles one T cell receptor (beta chain) with its context. Antigen unknown. Germline assignment: CDR1 SGDLS and CDR2 YYNGEE. This CDR3 is 13 amino acids long. V trimming: 3 bases; J trimming: 6 bases; junction bases outside the gene matches: 1. This specimen belongs to a study of CD8+ T cells in alopecia areata. Findings and caveats of the study: Scalp samples also contribute reads from the resident alphabeta T cells found in normal skin. Relative to normal scalp, lesional scalp, especially alopecia totalis/universalis, showed higher clonality.

RNA extraction was followed by reverse transcription into cDNA, which acted as the sequencing template. Clones were sequenced by immunoSEQ multiplex PCR, and TCRdb holds only the in-frame ones, with some missing. The sample lists under 30,000 clones, roughly half seen once, with roughly 29% in the top ten. Obtained from alopecia areata patients were lesional scalp punch biopsies along with peripheral blood. Input material: NKG2D-high CD8+ T cells sorted from blood. The receptor's source is a human donor with alopecia areata. The V and J genes are TRBV9 and TRBJ2-3; 10 bases fit TRBD2. In DNA, the CDR3 is TGTGCCAGCAGCGGGGGACTAGCGGATACGCAGTATTTT. This gives the protein CASSGGLADTQYF.